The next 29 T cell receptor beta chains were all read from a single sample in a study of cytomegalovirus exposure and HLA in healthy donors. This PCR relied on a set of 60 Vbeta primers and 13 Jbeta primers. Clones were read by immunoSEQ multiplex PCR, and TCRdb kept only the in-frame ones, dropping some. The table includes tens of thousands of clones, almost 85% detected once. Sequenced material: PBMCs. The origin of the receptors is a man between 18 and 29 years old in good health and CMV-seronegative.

The CDR3 DNA sequence: TGTGCCAGCAGCTTTGGGCTCCCTAATGAAAAACTGTTTTTT. This encodes CASSFGLPNEKLFF. The chain is built from TRBV7-2 and TRBJ1-4; D is ambiguous. The CDR3 has 14 residues. Per germline, CDR1 SGHTA and CDR2 FQGNSA. V was clipped by 3 bases and J by 3 bases, with 8 bases between them.

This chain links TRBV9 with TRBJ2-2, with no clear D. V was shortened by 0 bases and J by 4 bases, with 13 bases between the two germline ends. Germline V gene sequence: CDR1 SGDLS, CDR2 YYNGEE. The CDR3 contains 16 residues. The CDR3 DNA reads TGTGCCAGCAGCGTAGGCCTCGTCGCGCGCACCGGGGAGCTGTTTTTT. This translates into CASSVGLVARTGELFF.

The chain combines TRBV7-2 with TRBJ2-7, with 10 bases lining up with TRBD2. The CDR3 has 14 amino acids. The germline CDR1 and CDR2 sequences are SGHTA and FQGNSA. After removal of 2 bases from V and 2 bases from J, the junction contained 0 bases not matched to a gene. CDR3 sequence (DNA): TGTGCCAGCAGCTTAAGCGGGAGGGCCTACGAGCAGTACTTC. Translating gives CASSLSGRAYEQYF.

The CDR3 bases are TGCGCCAGCAGCCAAGAGGGACAGGGTCGTGCCGGGGAGCTGTTTTTT. Encoded protein: CASSQEGQGRAGELFF. The rearrangement links TRBV4-1 to TRBJ2-2, with TRBD1 identical over 9 bases. CDR1 is MGHRA, CDR2 YSYEKL, per germline. CDR3 size: 16 residues. The J segment lost 6 bases and the V segment lost 0 bases, leaving 5 bases of the junction unmatched.

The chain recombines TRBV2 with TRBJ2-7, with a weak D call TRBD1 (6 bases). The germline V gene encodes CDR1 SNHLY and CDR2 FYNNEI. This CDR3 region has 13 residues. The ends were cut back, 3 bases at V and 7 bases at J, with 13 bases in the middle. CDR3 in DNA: TGTGCCAGCAGTGATTATCAGGGGTTAGAGCAGTACTTC. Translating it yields CASSDYQGLEQYF.

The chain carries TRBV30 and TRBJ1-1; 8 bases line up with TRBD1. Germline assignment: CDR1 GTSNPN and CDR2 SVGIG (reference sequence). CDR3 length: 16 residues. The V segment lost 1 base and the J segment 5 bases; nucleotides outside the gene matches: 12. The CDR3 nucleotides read TGTGCCTGGAGTGGACCTGATCACAGGGGGGGGACTGAAGCTTTCTTT. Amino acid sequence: CAWSGPDHRGGTEAFF.

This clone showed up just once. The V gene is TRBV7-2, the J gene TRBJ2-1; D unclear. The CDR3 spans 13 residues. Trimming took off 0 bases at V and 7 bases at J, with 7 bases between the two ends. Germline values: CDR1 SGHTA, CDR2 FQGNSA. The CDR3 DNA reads TGTGCCAGCAGCTTAGCGACACCTAATGAGCAGTTCTTC. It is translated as CASSLATPNEQFF.

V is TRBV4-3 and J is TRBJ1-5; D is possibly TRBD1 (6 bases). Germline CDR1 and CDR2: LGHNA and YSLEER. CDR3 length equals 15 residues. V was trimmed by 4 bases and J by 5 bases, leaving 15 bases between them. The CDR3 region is CASSLEDRPYQPQHF. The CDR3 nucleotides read TGCGCCAGCAGCCTAGAAGACAGGCCTTATCAGCCCCAGCATTTT.

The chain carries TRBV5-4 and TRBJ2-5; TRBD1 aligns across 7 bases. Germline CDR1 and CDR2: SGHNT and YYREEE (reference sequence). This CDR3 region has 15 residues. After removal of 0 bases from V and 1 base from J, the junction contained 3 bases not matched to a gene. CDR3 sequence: CASSLGGQLQETQYF. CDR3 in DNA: TGTGCCAGCAGCTTGGGGGGACAGCTCCAAGAGACCCAGTACTTC.

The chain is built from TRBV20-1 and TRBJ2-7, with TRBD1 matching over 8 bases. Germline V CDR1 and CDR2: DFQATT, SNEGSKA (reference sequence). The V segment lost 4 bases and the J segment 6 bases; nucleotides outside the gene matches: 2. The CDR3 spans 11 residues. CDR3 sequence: CSAIQGGEQYF. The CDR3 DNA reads TGCAGTGCTATACAGGGGGGCGAGCAGTACTTC.

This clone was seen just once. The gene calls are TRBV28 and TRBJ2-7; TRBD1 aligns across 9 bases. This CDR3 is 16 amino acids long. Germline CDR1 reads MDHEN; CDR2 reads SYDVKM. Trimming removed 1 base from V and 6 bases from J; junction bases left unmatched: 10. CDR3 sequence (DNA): TGTGCCAGCAGTTTATTGGGACAGGGTTTTTCGTCCGAGCAGTACTTC. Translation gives CASSLLGQGFSSEQYF. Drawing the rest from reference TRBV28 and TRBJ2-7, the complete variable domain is DVKVTQSSRYLVKRTGEKVFLECVQDMDHENMFWYRQDPGLGLRLIYFSYDVKMKEKGDIPEGYSVSREKKERFSLILESASTNQTSMYLCASSLLGQGFSSEQYFGPGTRLTVT.

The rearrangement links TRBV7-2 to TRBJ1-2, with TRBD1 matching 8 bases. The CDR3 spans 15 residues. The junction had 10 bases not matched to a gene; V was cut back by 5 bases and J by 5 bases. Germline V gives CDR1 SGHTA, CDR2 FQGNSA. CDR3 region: CASSVTGQATYGYTF. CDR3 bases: TGTGCCAGCAGCGTTACGGGACAGGCGACTTATGGCTACACCTTC.

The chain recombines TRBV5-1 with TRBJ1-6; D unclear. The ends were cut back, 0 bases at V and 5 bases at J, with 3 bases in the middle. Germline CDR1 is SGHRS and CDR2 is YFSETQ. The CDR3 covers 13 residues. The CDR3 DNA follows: TGCGCCAGCAGCTTGGATAATAATTCACCCCTCCACTTT. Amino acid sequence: CASSLDNNSPLHF.

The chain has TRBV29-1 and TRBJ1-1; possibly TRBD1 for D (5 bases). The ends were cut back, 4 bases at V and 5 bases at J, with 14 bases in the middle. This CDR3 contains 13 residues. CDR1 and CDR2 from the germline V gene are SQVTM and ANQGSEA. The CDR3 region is CSVGYRGRTEAFF. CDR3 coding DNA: TGCAGCGTTGGGTACCGGGGGAGGACTGAAGCTTTCTTT.

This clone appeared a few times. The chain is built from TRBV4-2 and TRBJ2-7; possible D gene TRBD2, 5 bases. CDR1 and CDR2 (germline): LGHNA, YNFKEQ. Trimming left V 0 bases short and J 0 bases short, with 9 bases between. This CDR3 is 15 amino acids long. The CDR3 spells CASSQDYRDSYEQYF. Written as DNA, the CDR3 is TGTGCCAGCAGCCAAGATTACCGGGACTCCTACGAGCAGTACTTC.

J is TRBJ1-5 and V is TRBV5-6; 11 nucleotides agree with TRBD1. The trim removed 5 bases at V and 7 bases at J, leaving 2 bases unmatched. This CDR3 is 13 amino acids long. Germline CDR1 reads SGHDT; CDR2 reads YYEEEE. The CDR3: CASRDRGRQPQHF. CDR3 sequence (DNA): TGTGCCAGCAGGGACAGGGGGCGACAGCCCCAGCATTTT.

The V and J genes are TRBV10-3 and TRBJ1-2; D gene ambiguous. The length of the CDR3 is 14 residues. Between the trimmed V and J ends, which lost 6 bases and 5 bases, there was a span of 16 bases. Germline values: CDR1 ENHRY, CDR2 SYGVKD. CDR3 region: CAIRAAGETYGYTF. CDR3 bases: TGTGCCATCAGGGCAGCCGGGGAAACGTATGGCTACACCTTC.

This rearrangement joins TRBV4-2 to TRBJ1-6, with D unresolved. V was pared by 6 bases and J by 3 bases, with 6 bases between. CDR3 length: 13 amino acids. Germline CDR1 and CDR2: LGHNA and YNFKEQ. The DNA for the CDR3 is TGTGCCAGCAGGTACAGCTATAATTCACCCCTCCACTTT. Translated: CASRYSYNSPLHF.

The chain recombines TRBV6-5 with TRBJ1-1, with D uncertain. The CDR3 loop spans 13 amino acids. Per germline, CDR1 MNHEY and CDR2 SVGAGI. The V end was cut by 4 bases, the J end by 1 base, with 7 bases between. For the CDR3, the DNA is TGTGCCAGCAGTTTCCTAAGGAACACTGAAGCTTTCTTT. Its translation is CASSFLRNTEAFF.

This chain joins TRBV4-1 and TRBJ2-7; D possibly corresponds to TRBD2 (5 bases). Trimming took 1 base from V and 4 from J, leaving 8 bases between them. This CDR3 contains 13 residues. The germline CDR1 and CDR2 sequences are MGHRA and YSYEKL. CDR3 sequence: CASSQGWEYEQYF. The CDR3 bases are TGCGCCAGCAGCCAAGGTTGGGAGTACGAGCAGTACTTC.

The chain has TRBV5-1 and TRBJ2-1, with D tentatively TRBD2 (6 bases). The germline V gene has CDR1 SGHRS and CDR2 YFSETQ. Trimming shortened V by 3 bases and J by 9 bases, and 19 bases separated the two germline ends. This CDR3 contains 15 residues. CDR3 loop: CASSSPSGEGGEQFF. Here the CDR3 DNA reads TGCGCCAGCAGCTCACCGTCGGGAGAGGGCGGTGAGCAGTTCTTC.

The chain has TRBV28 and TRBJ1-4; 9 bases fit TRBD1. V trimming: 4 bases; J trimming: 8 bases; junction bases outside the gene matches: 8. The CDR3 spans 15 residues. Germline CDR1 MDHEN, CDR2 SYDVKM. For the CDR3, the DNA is TGTGCCAGCAGTTCGACAGGGGGTAAAGGGGAAAAACTGTTTTTT. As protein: CASSSTGGKGEKLFF.

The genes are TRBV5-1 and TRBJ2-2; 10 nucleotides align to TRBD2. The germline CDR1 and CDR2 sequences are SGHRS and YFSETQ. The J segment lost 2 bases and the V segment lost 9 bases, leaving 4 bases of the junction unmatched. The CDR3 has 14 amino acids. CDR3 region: CATRLAGNTGELFF. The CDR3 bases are TGCGCCACTCGACTAGCGGGTAACACCGGGGAGCTGTTTTTT.

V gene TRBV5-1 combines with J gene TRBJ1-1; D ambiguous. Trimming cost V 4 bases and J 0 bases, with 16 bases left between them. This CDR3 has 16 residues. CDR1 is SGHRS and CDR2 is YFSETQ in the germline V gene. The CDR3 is CASSPDGLRMNTEAFF. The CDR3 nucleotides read TGCGCCAGCAGCCCGGATGGGTTGCGGATGAACACTGAAGCTTTCTTT.

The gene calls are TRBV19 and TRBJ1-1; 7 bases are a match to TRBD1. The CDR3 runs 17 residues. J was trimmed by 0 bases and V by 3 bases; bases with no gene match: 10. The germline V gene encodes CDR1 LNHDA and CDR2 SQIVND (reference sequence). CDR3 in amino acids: CASSIRTGLRVNTEAFF. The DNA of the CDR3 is TGTGCCAGTAGTATTAGGACAGGACTTCGTGTGAACACTGAAGCTTTCTTT.

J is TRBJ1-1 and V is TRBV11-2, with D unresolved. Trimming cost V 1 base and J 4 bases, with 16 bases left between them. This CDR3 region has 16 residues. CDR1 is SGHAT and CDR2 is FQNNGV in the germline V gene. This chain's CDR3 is CASSLVGGPAGTEAFF. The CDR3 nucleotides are TGTGCCAGCAGCTTAGTCGGCGGGCCGGCGGGCACTGAAGCTTTCTTT.

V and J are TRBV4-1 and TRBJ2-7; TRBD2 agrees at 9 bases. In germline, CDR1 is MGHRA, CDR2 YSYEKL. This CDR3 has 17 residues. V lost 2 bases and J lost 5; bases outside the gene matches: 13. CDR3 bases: TGCGCCAGCAGCCAACCCGTCGGGACTAGCTATCCCAACGAGCAGTACTTC. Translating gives CASSQPVGTSYPNEQYF.

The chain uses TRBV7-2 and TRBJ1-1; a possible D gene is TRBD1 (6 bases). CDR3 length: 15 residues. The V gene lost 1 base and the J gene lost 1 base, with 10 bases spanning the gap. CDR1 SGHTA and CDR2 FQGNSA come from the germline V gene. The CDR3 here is CASSLVARGNTEAFF. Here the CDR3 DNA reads TGTGCCAGCAGCTTAGTTGCCAGGGGGAACACTGAAGCTTTCTTT. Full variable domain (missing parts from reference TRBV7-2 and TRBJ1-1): GAGVSQSPSNKVTEKGKDVELRCDPISGHTALYWYRQSLGQGLEFLIYFQGNSAPDKSGLPSDRFSAERTGGSVSTLTIQRTQQEDSAVYLCASSLVARGNTEAFFGQGTRLTVV.

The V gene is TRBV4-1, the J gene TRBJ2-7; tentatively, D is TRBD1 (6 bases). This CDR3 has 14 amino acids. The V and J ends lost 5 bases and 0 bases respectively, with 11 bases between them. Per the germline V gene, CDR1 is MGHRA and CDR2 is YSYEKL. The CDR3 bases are TGCGCCAGCAGCGATACAGGGTTCTCCTACGAGCAGTACTTC. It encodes CASSDTGFSYEQYF.